The source of this TCR beta chain is a study of OX40 agonist ivuxolimab in advanced cancers. Findings of the study overall: Some of the lowest clonal expansion was seen in partial responders at 0.1-3.0 mg/kg.

Concerning this clone itself: No antigen is known for it.

The CDR3 is 12 residues long. Between the trimmed V and J ends, which lost 4 bases and 4 bases, there was a span of 8 bases. Germline values: CDR1 SNHLY, CDR2 FYNNEI. The assay was immunoSEQ multiplex PCR, and TCRdb's table has in-frame clones only and misses some. The sample lists roughly 67,000 clones; more than 65% were seen once. The source of this sequence is an adult with an advanced solid tumor such as melanoma, head and neck, liver or kidney cancer. This specimen was CD4+ or CD8+ T cells sorted from blood, taken in a trial of the OX40 agonist ivuxolimab. The V call is TRBV2, the J call TRBJ2-7, with D perhaps being TRBD1 or TRBD2 (5 bases each). DNA of the CDR3: TGTGCCAGCAGTGGAGAGGGGTACGAGCAGTACTTC. Protein sequence: CASSGEGYEQYF. Supplemented by reference TRBV2 and TRBJ2-7, the full variable domain reads EPEVTQTPSHQVTQMGQEVILRCVPISNHLYFYWYRQILGQKVEFLVSFYNNEISEKSEIFDDQFSVERPDGSNFTLKIRSTKLEDSAMYFCASSGEGYEQYFGPGTRLTVT.